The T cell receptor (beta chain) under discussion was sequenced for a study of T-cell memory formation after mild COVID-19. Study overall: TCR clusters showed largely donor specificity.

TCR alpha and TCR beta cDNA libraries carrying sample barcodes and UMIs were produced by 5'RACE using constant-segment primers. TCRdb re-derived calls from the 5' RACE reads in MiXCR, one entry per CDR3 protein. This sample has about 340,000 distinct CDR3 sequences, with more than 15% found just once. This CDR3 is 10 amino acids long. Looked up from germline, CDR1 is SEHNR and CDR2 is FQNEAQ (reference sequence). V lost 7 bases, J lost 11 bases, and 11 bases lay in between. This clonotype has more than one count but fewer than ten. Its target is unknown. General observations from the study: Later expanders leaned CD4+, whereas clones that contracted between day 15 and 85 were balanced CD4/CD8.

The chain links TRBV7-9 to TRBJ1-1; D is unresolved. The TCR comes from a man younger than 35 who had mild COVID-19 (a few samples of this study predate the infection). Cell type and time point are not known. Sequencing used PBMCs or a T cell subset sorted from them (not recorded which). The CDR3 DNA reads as TGTGCCAGCAACCCAAAAACGGCTTTCTTT. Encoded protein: CASNPKTAFF. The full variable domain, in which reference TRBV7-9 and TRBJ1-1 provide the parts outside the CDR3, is DTGVSQNPRHKITKRGQNVTFRCDPISEHNRLYWYRQTLGQGPEFLTYFQNEAQLEKSRLLSDRFSAERPKGSFSTLEIQRTEQGDSAMYLCASNPKTAFFGQGTRLTVV.